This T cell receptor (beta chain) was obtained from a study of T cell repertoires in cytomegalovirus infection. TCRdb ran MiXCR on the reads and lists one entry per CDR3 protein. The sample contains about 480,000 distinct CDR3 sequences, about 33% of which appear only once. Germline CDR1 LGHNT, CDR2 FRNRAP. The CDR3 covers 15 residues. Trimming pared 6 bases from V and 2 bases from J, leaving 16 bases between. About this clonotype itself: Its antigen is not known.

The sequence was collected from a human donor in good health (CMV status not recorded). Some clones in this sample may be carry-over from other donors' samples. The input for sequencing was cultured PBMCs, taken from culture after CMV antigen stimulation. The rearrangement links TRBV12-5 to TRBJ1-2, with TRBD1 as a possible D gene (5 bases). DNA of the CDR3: TGTGCTAGTGGCCTTCCGGGGGGGGTAAACTATGGCTACACCTTC. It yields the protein CASGLPGGVNYGYTF.